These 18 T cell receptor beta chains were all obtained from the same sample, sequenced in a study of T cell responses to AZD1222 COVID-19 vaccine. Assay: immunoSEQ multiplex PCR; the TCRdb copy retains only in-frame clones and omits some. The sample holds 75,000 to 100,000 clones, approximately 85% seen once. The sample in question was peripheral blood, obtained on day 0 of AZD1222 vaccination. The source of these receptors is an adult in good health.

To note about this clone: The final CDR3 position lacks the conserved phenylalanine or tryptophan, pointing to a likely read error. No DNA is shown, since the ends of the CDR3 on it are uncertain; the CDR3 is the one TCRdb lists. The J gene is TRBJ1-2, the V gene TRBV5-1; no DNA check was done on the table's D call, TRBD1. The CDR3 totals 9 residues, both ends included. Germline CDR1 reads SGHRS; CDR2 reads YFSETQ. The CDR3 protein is CASSLVAGD.

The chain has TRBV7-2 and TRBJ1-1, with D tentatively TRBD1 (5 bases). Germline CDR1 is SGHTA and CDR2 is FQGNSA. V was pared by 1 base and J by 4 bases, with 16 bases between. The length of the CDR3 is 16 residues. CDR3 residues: CASSLGYAGVGTEAFF. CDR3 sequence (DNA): TGTGCCAGCAGCTTAGGTTATGCGGGGGTGGGCACTGAAGCTTTCTTT.

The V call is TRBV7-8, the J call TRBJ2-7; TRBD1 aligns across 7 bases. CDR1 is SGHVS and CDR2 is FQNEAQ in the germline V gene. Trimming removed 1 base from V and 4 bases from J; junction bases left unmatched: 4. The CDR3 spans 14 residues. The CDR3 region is CASSLGQGGYEQYF. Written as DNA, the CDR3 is TGTGCCAGCAGCTTAGGACAGGGTGGGTACGAGCAGTACTTC.

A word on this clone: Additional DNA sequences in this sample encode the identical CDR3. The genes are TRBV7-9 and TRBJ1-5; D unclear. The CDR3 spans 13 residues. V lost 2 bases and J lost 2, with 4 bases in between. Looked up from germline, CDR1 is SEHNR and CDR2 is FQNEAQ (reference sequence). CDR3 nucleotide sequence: TGTGCCAGCAGCTTATCCGGCAATCAGCCCCAGCATTTT. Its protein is CASSLSGNQPQHF.

The CDR3 DNA sequence: TGTGCCAGCAGAAGGAGTGCTCCCCCCGGCGAGCAGTACTTC. This codes for CASRRSAPPGEQYF. The V gene is TRBV28, the J gene TRBJ2-7; no clear D. Germline CDR1 is MDHEN and CDR2 is SYDVKM. V was clipped by 6 bases and J by 6 bases, with 18 bases between them. This CDR3 has 14 residues. Based on the CDR3 plus reference TRBV28 and TRBJ2-7, the full variable domain is DVKVTQSSRYLVKRTGEKVFLECVQDMDHENMFWYRQDPGLGLRLIYFSYDVKMKEKGDIPEGYSVSREKKERFSLILESASTNQTSMYLCASRRSAPPGEQYFGPGTRLTVT.

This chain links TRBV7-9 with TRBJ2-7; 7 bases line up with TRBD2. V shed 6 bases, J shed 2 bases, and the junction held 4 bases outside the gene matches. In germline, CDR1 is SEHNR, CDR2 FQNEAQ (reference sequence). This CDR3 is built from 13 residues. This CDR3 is CASRGGGAYEQYF. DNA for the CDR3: TGTGCCAGCAGAGGCGGGGGTGCCTACGAGCAGTACTTC.

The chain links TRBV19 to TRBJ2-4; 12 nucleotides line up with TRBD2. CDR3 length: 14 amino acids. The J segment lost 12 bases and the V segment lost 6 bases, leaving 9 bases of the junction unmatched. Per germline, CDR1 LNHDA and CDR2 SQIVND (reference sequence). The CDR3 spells CASRTRLAGVAQYF. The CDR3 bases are TGTGCCAGTAGAACCCGACTAGCGGGAGTGGCTCAGTACTTC.

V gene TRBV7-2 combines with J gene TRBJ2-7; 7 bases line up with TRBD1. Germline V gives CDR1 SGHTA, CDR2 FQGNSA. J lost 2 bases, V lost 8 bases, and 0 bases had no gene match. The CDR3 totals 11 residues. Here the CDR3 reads CASGQAYEQYF. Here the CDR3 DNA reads TGTGCCAGCGGACAGGCCTACGAGCAGTACTTC.

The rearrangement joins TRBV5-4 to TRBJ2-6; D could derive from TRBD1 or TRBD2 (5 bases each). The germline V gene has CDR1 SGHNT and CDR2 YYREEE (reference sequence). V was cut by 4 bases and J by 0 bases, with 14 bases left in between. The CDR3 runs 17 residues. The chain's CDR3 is CASSQPPGSSGANVLTF. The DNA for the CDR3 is TGTGCCAGCAGCCAGCCCCCAGGGAGCTCTGGGGCCAACGTCCTGACTTTC.

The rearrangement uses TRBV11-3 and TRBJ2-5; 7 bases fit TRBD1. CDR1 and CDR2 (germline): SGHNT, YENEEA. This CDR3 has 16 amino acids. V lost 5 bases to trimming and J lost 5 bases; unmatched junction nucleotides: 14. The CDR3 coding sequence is TGTGCCAGCAGCACACTCCGGGACAGAGGTCGGGAGACCCAGTACTTC. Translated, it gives CASSTLRDRGRETQYF.

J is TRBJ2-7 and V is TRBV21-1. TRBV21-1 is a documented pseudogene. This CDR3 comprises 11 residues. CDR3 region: CASSKAYEQYF. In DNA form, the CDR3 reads TGTGCCAGCAGCAAAGCCTACGAGCAGTACTTC.

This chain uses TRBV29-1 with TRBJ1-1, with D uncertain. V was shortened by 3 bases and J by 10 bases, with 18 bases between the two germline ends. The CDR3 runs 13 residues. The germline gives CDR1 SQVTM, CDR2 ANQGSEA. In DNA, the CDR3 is TGCAGCGTTGATAGCGGTGACGGCCGTCGAGCTTTCTTT. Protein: CSVDSGDGRRAFF.

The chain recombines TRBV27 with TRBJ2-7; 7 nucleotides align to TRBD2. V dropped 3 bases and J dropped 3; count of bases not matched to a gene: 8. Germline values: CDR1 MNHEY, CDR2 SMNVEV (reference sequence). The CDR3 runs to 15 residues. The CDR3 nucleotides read TGTGCCAGCAGTTTTTCTCCCGGGAGGAACTACGAGCAGTACTTC. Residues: CASSFSPGRNYEQYF.

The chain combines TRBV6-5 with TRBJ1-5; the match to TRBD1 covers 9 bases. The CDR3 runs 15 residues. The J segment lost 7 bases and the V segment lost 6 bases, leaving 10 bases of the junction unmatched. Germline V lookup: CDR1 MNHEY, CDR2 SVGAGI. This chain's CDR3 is CASSVGTGLGQPQHF. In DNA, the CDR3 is TGTGCCAGCAGCGTTGGGACAGGGCTAGGGCAGCCCCAGCATTTT.

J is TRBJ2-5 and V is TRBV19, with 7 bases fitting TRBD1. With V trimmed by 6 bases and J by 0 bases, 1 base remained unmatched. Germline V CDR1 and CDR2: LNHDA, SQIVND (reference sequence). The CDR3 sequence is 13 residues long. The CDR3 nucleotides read TGTGCCAGTAGGGGACAGAACCAAGAGACCCAGTACTTC. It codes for CASRGQNQETQYF.

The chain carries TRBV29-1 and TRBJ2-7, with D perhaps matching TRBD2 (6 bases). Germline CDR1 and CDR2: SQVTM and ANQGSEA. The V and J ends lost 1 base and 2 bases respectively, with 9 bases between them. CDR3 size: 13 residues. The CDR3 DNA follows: TGCAGCGTTGAAGCGGACTACCCCTACGAGCAGTACTTC. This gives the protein CSVEADYPYEQYF.

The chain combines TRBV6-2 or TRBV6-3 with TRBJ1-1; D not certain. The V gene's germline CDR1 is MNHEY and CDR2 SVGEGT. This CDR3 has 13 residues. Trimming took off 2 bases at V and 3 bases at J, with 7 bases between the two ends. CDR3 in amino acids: CASSYLMYTEAFF. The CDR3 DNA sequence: TGTGCCAGCAGTTACCTCATGTACACTGAAGCTTTCTTT.

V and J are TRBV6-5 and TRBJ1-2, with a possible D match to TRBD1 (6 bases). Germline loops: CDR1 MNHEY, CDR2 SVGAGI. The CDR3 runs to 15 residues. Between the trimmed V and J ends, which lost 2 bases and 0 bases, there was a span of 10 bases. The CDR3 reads CASSYTTGPNYGYTF. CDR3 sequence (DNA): TGTGCCAGCAGTTACACGACAGGCCCTAACTATGGCTACACCTTC.